The following is a TCR beta chain sequence with its context. Clones were sequenced by immunoSEQ multiplex PCR, and TCRdb holds only the in-frame ones, with some missing. Of around 140,000 clones listed, 90% are singletons. The data stem from a study of OX40 agonist ivuxolimab in advanced cancers. At the level of the study: Dose-escalation patients suffered from hepatocellular carcinoma, melanoma, renal cell or head and neck cancer.

This CDR3 contains 16 residues. The germline V gene has CDR1 LNHDA and CDR2 SQIVND (reference sequence). Losses at the gene ends were 3 bases for V and 5 bases for J; bases not matched to a gene: 10. The TCR comes from an adult with an advanced solid tumor such as melanoma, head and neck, liver or kidney cancer. This chain joins TRBV19 and TRBJ2-1; 7 bases align to TRBD2. Sequencing was performed on CD4+ or CD8+ T cells sorted from blood, taken in a trial of the OX40 agonist ivuxolimab. The CDR3 DNA sequence: TGTGCCAGTAGTATGGATGGGGGACTAACCGACAATGAGCAGTTCTTC. Protein product: CASSMDGGLTDNEQFF.